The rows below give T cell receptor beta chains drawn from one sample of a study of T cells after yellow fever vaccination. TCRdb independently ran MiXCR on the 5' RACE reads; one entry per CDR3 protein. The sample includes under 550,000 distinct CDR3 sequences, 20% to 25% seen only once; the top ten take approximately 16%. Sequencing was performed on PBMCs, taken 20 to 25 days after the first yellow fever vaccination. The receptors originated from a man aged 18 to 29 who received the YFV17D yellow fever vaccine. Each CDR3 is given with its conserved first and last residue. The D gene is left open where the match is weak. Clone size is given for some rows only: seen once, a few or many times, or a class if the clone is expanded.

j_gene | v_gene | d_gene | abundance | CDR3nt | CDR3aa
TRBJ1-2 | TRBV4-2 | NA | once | TGTGCCAGCAGCCCTGGGGTCCTCTATGGCTACACCTTC | CASSPGVLYGYTF
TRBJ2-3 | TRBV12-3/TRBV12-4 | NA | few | TGTGCCAGCACTCCCCTGGGCGGGGGCACAGATACGCAGTATTTT | CASTPLGGGTDTQYF
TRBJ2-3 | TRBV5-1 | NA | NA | TGCGCCAGCAGCTTGACTCCGTCAAGCACAGATACGCAGTATTTT | CASSLTPSSTDTQYF
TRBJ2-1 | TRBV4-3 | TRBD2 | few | TGCGCCAGCAGCCAAGAGGGGACTAGCGCTGAGCAGTTCTTC | CASSQEGTSAEQFF
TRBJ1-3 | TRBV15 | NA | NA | TGTGCCACCAGCAGAGAAACACAGATCTCTGGAAACACCATATATTTT | CATSRETQISGNTIYF
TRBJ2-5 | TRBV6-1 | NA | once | TGTGCCAGCAGTGAAGTCCAGGGGGGCCAAGAGACCCAGTACTTC | CASSEVQGGQETQYF
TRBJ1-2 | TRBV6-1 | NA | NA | TGTGCCAGCAGAGCCGGGGGGGGAAACTATGGCTACACCTTC | CASRAGGGNYGYTF
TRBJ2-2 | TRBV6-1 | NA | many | TGTGCCAGCAGGTTGGACACGAACACCGGGGAGCTGTTTTTT | CASRLDTNTGELFF
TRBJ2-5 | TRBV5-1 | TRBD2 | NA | TGCGCCAGCACCCCTAGCGGGGGGGGAATCGGAGAGACCCAGTACTTC | CASTPSGGGIGETQYF
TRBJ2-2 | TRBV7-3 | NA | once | TGTGCCAGCAGGTCCCCAGGGGGGGCCGGGGAGCTGTTTTTT | CASRSPGGAGELFF
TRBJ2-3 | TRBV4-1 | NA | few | TGCGCCAGCACTGACGGACCCCTCACAGATACGCAGTATTTT | CASTDGPLTDTQYF
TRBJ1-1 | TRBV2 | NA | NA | TGTGCCAGCAGTGATTTTTCTGAAGCTTTCTTT | CASSDFSEAFF
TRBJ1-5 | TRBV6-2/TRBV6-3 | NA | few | TGTGCCAGCAGTCAGCGGGGAGTCTGGGGGCCCCAGCATTTT | CASSQRGVWGPQHF
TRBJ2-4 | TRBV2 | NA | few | TGTGTTACGATGGGGGACATTTTCGACATTCAGTACTTC | CVTMGDIFDIQYF
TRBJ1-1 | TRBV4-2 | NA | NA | TGTGCCAGCAGCCCCCGCGTTGGGTCCGCGGCTGAAGCTTTCTTT | CASSPRVGSAAEAFF
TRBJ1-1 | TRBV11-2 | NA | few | TGTGCCAGCAGCTTCGACAGGTTCCAGGGGAACACTGAAGCTTTCTTT | CASSFDRFQGNTEAFF
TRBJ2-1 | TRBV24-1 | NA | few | TGTGCCACCAGTGGTGGTAGTAAGAATGAGCAGTTCTTC | CATSGGSKNEQFF
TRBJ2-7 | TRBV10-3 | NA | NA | TGTGCCATCAGTGAACGTGGGGCGCCCTACGAGCAGTACTTC | CAISERGAPYEQYF
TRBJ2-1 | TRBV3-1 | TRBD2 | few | TGTGCCAGCAGCGAGACTAGCGGGGGGGCCAATGAGCAGTTCTTC | CASSETSGGANEQFF
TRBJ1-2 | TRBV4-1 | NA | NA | TGCGCCAGCAGCAGGGACGGGGGAAACTATGGCTACACCTTC | CASSRDGGNYGYTF
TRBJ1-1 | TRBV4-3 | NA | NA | TGCGCCAGCAGCCAGGGGGGCGGGCGGGTGAACACTGAAGCTTTCTTT | CASSQGGGRVNTEAFF
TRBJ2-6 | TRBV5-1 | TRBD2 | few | TGCGCCAGCAGCCCTCGACTAGCGGGGAGCTCTGGGGCCAACGTCCTGACTTTC | CASSPRLAGSSGANVLTF
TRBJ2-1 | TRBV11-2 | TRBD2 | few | TGTGCCAGCAGCTTAGGGGGTAGCGGGGGGGCGTGGTACAATGAGCAGTTCTTC | CASSLGGSGGAWYNEQFF
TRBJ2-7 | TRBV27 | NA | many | TGTGCCAGCAGTTTAGCCCCAACCTACGAGCAGTACTTC | CASSLAPTYEQYF
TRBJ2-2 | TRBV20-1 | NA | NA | TGCAGTGCTAGAAAGGGGAACGGGGAGCTGTTTTTT | CSARKGNGELFF
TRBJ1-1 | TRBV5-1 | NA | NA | TGCGCCAGCAGCTTGGGCATTGGGCTCAAAACCATGAACACTGAAGCTTTCTTT | CASSLGIGLKTMNTEAFF
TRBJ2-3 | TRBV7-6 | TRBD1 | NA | TGTGCCAGCAGCCGACAGGGATCCATCGCAGATACGCAGTATTTT | CASSRQGSIADTQYF
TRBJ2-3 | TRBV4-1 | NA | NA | TGCGCCAGCAGCCAGAACATACAACAGGGTGCAGATACGCAGTATTTT | CASSQNIQQGADTQYF
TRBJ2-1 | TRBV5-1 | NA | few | TGCGCCAGCAGCTTCCACCGAAGCTCCTACAATGAGCAGTTCTTC | CASSFHRSSYNEQFF
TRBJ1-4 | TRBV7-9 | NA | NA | TGTGCCAGCAGCTTATCCATCCGGGAGGAAAAACTGTTTTTT | CASSLSIREEKLFF
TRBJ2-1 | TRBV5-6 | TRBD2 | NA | TGTGCCAGCACCGGTACTAGCGGAGTAATCGCCTACAATGAGCAGTTCTTC | CASTGTSGVIAYNEQFF
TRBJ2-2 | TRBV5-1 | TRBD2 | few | TGCGCCAGCAGCTTGGCGGGACTAGAGACCAACACCGGGGAGCTGTTTTTT | CASSLAGLETNTGELFF
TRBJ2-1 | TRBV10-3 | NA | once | TGTGCCATCACTGAAAGGGACCATTACAATGAGCAGTTCTTC | CAITERDHYNEQFF
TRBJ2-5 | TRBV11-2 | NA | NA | TGTGCCAGCAGCTTAGATCGGGCTTGGGATGGGGAGACCCAGTACTTC | CASSLDRAWDGETQYF
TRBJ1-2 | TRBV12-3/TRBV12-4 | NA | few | TGTGCCAGCAGTTGGGGGGTAGTACCCAATTATGGCTACACCTTC | CASSWGVVPNYGYTF
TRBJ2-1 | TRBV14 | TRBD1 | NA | TGTGCCAGCAGCCAAGATCCCTGGGACAGGGGCAGAGATGAGCAGTTCTTC | CASSQDPWDRGRDEQFF
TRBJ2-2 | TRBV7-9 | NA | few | TGTGCCAGCAGCTTACAATCGTACACCGGGGAGCTGTTTTTT | CASSLQSYTGELFF
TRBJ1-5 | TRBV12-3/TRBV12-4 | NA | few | TGTGCCAGCAGTTTGGGAAGGGCCCAGCATTTT | CASSLGRAQHF
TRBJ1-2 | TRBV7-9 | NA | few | TGTGCCAGCAGCTTAAATTCAGAAACCTATGGCTACACCTTC | CASSLNSETYGYTF
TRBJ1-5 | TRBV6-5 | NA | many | TGTGCCAGCAGCCCCCTCTCCAGGGCTCATAGCAATCAGCCCCAGCATTTT | CASSPLSRAHSNQPQHF
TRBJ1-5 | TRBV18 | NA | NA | TGTGCCAGCTCACCAGTTCCTTTCCAGACAAGCCAGCCCCAGCATTTT | CASSPVPFQTSQPQHF
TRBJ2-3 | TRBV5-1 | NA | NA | TGCGCCAGCAGCGGTACCCTAACAGATACGCAGTATTTT | CASSGTLTDTQYF
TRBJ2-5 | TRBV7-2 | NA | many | TGTGCCAGCAGCTTAGGAGGAAGCCAAGAGACCCAGTACTTC | CASSLGGSQETQYF
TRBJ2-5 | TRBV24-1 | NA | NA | TGTGCCACCAGTGACCGTCTTAGGGAGACCCAGTACTTC | CATSDRLRETQYF
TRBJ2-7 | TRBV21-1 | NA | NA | TGTGCCAGCAGCAATGGGCGGATCTACGAGCAGTACTTC | CASSNGRIYEQYF
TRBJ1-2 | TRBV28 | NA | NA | TGTGCCAGCAGCACTCCGACGGGTGGCTACACCTTC | CASSTPTGGYTF
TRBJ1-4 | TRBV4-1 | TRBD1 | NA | TGCGCCAGCAGCCTGACCAGGGGGGAAAAACTGTTTTTT | CASSLTRGEKLFF
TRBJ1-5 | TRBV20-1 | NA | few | TGCAGTGCCCGAGGGGTATTAGGTCAGCCCCAGCATTTT | CSARGVLGQPQHF
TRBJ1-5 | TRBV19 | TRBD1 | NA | TGTGCCAGTAGTTATGGAGGGGGCAGAAGCAATCAGCCCCAGCATTTT | CASSYGGGRSNQPQHF
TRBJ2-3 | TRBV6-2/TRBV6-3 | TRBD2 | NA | TGTGCCAGCAGCGCCCCCCGGGGGGGCACAGATACGCAGTATTTT | CASSAPRGGTDTQYF
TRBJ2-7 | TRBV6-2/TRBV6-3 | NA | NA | TGTGCCAGCAGTGAGACAGGCCGAAGTTCCTACGAGCAGTACTTC | CASSETGRSSYEQYF
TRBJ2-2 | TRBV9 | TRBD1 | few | TGTGCCAGCAGCTCACCGGGACAGGCGAACACCGGGGAGCTGTTTTTT | CASSSPGQANTGELFF